Presented here are 24 T cell receptor beta chains from one specimen sequenced in a study of T cell responses to AZD1222 COVID-19 vaccine. TCRdb's table, derived via immunoSEQ multiplex PCR, lists solely in-frame clones and lacks some. The table shows over 110,000 clones, with about 93% occurring only once. This specimen was peripheral blood, taken on day 0 of AZD1222 vaccination. The receptor source for this set is an adult in good health.

The chain is built from TRBV7-2 and TRBJ2-7; TRBD2 matches at 15 bases. Trimming at V came to 3 bases and at J to 3 bases, leaving 6 bases not matched to a gene. This CDR3 region has 17 residues. In germline, CDR1 is SGHTA, CDR2 FQGNSA. The CDR3: CASSFSRTSGGGYEQYF. The DNA of the CDR3 is TGTGCCAGCAGCTTTAGCCGGACTAGCGGGGGGGGCTACGAGCAGTACTTC.

The V gene is TRBV7-2, the J gene TRBJ2-5; the match to TRBD2 covers 10 bases. This CDR3 spans 16 amino acids. CDR1 SGHTA and CDR2 FQGNSA come from the germline V gene. The ends lost 4 bases at V and 4 bases at J; junction bases unmatched: 9. The CDR3 reads CASSWRLAGSGETQYF. DNA of the CDR3: TGTGCCAGCAGCTGGCGACTAGCGGGTTCAGGAGAGACCCAGTACTTC.

This clone was found once. V gene TRBV5-4 combines with J gene TRBJ1-2; TRBD1 aligns across 10 bases. Per germline, CDR1 SGHNT and CDR2 YYREEE (reference sequence). The trim removed 4 bases at V and 4 bases at J, leaving 7 bases unmatched. CDR3 length: 15 residues. The CDR3, as DNA: TGTGCCAGCAGCCCAGGGACAGGGGATATCTATGGCTACACCTTC. It codes for CASSPGTGDIYGYTF. The variable domain in full, completed from reference TRBV5-4 and TRBJ1-2, reads ETGVTQSPTHLIKTRGQQVTLRCSSQSGHNTVSWYQQALGQGPQFIFQYYREEENGRGNFPPRFSGLQFPNYSSELNVNALELDDSALYLCASSPGTGDIYGYTFGSGTRLTVV.

The V and J genes are TRBV29-1 and TRBJ1-1, with TRBD1 matching over 9 bases. Germline trimming cut 7 bases from V and 4 bases from J; bases unmatched to any gene: 7. CDR1 and CDR2 from the germline V gene are SQVTM and ANQGSEA. The CDR3 covers 13 residues. The chain's CDR3 is CSGSTGGGTEAFF. The DNA of the CDR3 is TGCAGCGGATCGACAGGGGGAGGCACTGAAGCTTTCTTT.

J is TRBJ1-6 and V is TRBV27; D gene unclear. V lost 5 bases and J lost 7, with 15 bases in between. From germline, CDR1 is MNHEY and CDR2 SMNVEV (reference sequence). The length of the CDR3 is 15 residues. CDR3 protein: CASSPTDGPNSPLHF. CDR3 in DNA: TGTGCCAGCAGTCCCACCGACGGACCGAATTCACCCCTCCACTTT.

This chain links TRBV2 with TRBJ2-1, with TRBD1 as a possible D gene (7 bases). Germline V gene lookup returns CDR1 SNHLY and CDR2 FYNNEI. This CDR3 spans 16 amino acids. Between the trimmed V and J ends, which lost 6 bases and 5 bases, there was a span of 20 bases. The CDR3 DNA follows: TGTGCCAGCAGCAAGGGACGGAGGGGGCCTGACAATGAGCAGTTCTTC. It specifies CASSKGRRGPDNEQFF.

The chain recombines TRBV6-5 with TRBJ2-3; 14 bases line up with TRBD2. Germline CDR1 is MNHEY and CDR2 is SVGAGI. V lost 8 bases to trimming and J lost 3 bases; unmatched junction nucleotides: 4. The CDR3 has 15 amino acids. CDR3 sequence reads: CASGGTSGSTDTQYF. In DNA, the CDR3 is TGTGCCAGCGGGGGGACTAGCGGGAGTACAGATACGCAGTATTTT.

The rearrangement links TRBV5-5 to TRBJ2-1; no definite D call. This CDR3 spans 13 amino acids. With 5 bases removed from V and 4 bases from J, the gap between germline ends came to 10 bases. Germline V lookup: CDR1 SGHKS, CDR2 YYEKEE (reference sequence). CDR3 region: CASRPLGYNEQFF. The CDR3 DNA is TGTGCCAGCAGACCCCTGGGTTACAATGAGCAGTTCTTC.

This chain connects TRBV5-1 to TRBJ1-2, with D hard to call. V shed 1 base and J shed 2 bases, with 15 bases lying between them. Looked up from germline, CDR1 is SGHRS and CDR2 is YFSETQ. CDR3 length equals 16 residues. DNA of the CDR3: TGCGCCAGCAGCTTGTCAATAGTCGGCGGAAACTATGGCTACACCTTC. This sequence encodes CASSLSIVGGNYGYTF.

V and J are TRBV7-9 and TRBJ1-2; no definite D call. Germline CDR1 reads SEHNR; CDR2 reads FQNEAQ (reference sequence). V lost 5 bases and J lost 0, with 10 bases in between. This CDR3 region has 14 residues. CDR3 coding DNA: TGTGCCAGCAGCCTCCAGGCGGCTAACTATGGCTACACCTTC. Amino acids: CASSLQAANYGYTF.

This clone was seen only once. The genes are TRBV3-1 (or the pseudogene TRBV3-2) and TRBJ2-1; 10 bases agree with TRBD2. Germline values: CDR1 LGHDT, CDR2 YNNKEL (reference sequence). V trimming: 8 bases; J trimming: 15 bases; junction bases outside the gene matches: 10. The CDR3 spans 12 residues. The CDR3 is CASSSQRGGRFF. For the CDR3, the DNA is TGTGCCAGCTCCAGTCAGCGGGGGGGACGGTTCTTC.

The genes are TRBV7-8 and TRBJ2-3; 9 bases agree with TRBD2. With V trimmed by 5 bases and J by 2 bases, 11 bases remained unmatched. This CDR3 has 17 amino acids. From germline, CDR1 is SGHVS and CDR2 FQNEAQ. This chain's CDR3 is CASSPRGLAGFTDTQYF. The DNA of the CDR3 is TGTGCCAGCAGCCCCAGGGGTCTAGCGGGATTCACAGATACGCAGTATTTT.

The rearrangement joins TRBV2 to TRBJ2-3; D not resolved. There are 15 residues in the CDR3. Per germline, CDR1 SNHLY and CDR2 FYNNEI. V lost 6 bases, J lost 4 bases, and 17 bases lay in between. CDR3 nucleotide sequence: TGTGCCAGCAGCCAAACACAGCAATCCGCAGATACGCAGTATTTT. The encoded protein is CASSQTQQSADTQYF.

This clone has just a few counts. As DNA, the CDR3 is TGTGCCAGCAGCCCCGGACAGGGTCGCAGCACAGATACGCAGTATTTT. It is translated as CASSPGQGRSTDTQYF. The V gene is TRBV9, the J gene TRBJ2-3; 8 bases match TRBD1. Per the germline V gene, CDR1 is SGDLS and CDR2 is YYNGEE. The CDR3 extends over 16 amino acids. Unmatched junction bases numbered 7, after V lost 4 bases and J lost 0 bases.

The count of this clone is one. CDR3 loop: CASSRGGSSYNEQFF. The CDR3 DNA is TGTGCCAGCAGCCGGGGGGGGAGCTCCTACAATGAGCAGTTCTTC. The chain combines TRBV11-2 with TRBJ2-1; the match to TRBD2 covers 8 bases. The germline V gene encodes CDR1 SGHAT and CDR2 FQNNGV. The CDR3 loop spans 15 amino acids. V shed 5 bases, J shed 0 bases, and the junction held 3 bases outside the gene matches. Full variable domain (rest looked up from reference TRBV11-2 and TRBJ2-1): EAGVAQSPRYKIIEKRQSVAFWCNPISGHATLYWYQQILGQGPKLLIQFQNNGVVDDSQLPKDRFSAERLKGVDSTLKIQPAKLEDSAVYLCASSRGGSSYNEQFFGPGTRLTVL.

The CDR3 region is CASSLDREGDEQFF. For the CDR3, the DNA is TGCGCCAGCAGCTTGGACAGGGAGGGAGATGAGCAGTTCTTC. V and J are TRBV5-1 and TRBJ2-1; TRBD2 is a possible D gene (7 bases). CDR3 length: 14 amino acids. The V end was cut by 0 bases, the J end by 8 bases, with 12 bases between. CDR1 is SGHRS, CDR2 YFSETQ, per germline.

The chain employs TRBV20-1 and TRBJ1-2, with D hard to call. The CDR3 contains 11 residues. V was trimmed by 5 bases and J by 8 bases, leaving 12 bases between them. Germline CDR1 and CDR2: DFQATT and SNEGSKA (reference sequence). CDR3 DNA: TGCAGTGCTGCCGGGCCGTCAGGCTACACCTTC. Translated, it gives CSAAGPSGYTF.

The chain uses TRBV20-1 and TRBJ2-3; D is unclear. The CDR3 totals 11 residues. CDR1 DFQATT and CDR2 SNEGSKA come from the germline V gene (reference sequence). V lost 5 bases, J lost 6 bases, and 9 bases lay in between. In nucleotides, the CDR3 is TGCAGTGCTCCCCTGGGGGATACGCAGTATTTT. As protein: CSAPLGDTQYF.

This chain joins TRBV10-3 and TRBJ1-2, with 9 bases aligning to TRBD1. Trimming took 11 bases from V and 1 from J; bases not matched to a gene: 14. Germline CDR1 and CDR2: ENHRY and SYGVKD. The CDR3 runs to 16 residues. CDR3 bases: TGTGCCGCCGGTGGGGGACAGGGTCCCTTTAACTATGGCTACACCTTC. This gives the protein CAAGGGQGPFNYGYTF.

The chain joins TRBV7-9 to TRBJ1-5, with TRBD1 as a possible D gene (6 bases). The CDR3 totals 13 residues. Germline V gene data show CDR1 as SEHNR and CDR2 as FQNEAQ (reference sequence). The germline V and J ends were trimmed by 4 bases and 4 bases, with 8 bases remaining between them. The CDR3 is CASSSTGNQPQHF. CDR3 nucleotide sequence: TGTGCCAGCAGCTCCACAGGGAATCAGCCCCAGCATTTT.

The CDR3 nucleotides are TGTGCCAGCAGCCCGGGACGGCCGAACACTGAAGCTTTCTTT. This codes for CASSPGRPNTEAFF. The chain combines TRBV5-4 with TRBJ1-1; D perhaps matches TRBD1 (5 bases). The CDR3 consists of 14 residues. Germline values: CDR1 SGHNT, CDR2 YYREEE (reference sequence). V lost 4 bases and J lost 1, with 11 bases in between.

The rearrangement links TRBV5-6 to TRBJ1-5; D gene uncertain. The CDR3 is 13 residues long. Between the trimmed V and J ends, which lost 1 base and 4 bases, there was a span of 6 bases. The germline CDR1 and CDR2 sequences are SGHDT and YYEEEE. CDR3 region: CASSLTGNQPQHF. The CDR3, as DNA: TGTGCCAGCAGCTTGACTGGGAATCAGCCCCAGCATTTT.

This chain uses TRBV3-1 (or the pseudogene TRBV3-2) with TRBJ2-5; no clear D gene. The CDR3 spans 14 residues. Germline V lookup: CDR1 LGHDT, CDR2 YNNKEL (reference sequence). Trimming pared 2 bases from V and 4 bases from J, leaving 11 bases between. CDR3 in amino acids: CASSQSHVGETQYF. Written as DNA, the CDR3 is TGTGCCAGCAGCCAAAGTCATGTGGGAGAGACCCAGTACTTC.

The chain recombines TRBV2 with TRBJ2-5; D remains unclear. V was shortened by 3 bases and J by 4 bases, with 6 bases between the two germline ends. Germline assignment: CDR1 SNHLY and CDR2 FYNNEI. The CDR3 spans 12 residues. The CDR3 is CASSDYRETQYF. DNA of the CDR3: TGTGCCAGCAGTGATTACAGAGAGACCCAGTACTTC.